The 28 T cell receptor beta chains below were found in one sample sequenced in a study of OX40 agonist ivuxolimab in advanced cancers. TCRdb keeps only in-frame clones here, not all; method: immunoSEQ multiplex PCR. Here the sample spans fewer than 85,000 clones, roughly 80% being singletons. The sample consisted of CD4+ or CD8+ T cells sorted from blood, taken in a trial of the OX40 agonist ivuxolimab. These receptor sequences come from an adult with an advanced solid tumor such as melanoma, head and neck, liver or kidney cancer.

The chain couples TRBV7-2 to TRBJ2-2; D not certain. Deletions cut 0 bases from V and 4 bases from J, with 0 bases between. The V gene's germline CDR1 is SGHTA and CDR2 FQGNSA. The CDR3 spans 12 residues. CDR3 amino acids: CASSLATGELFF. The CDR3 DNA follows: TGTGCCAGCAGCTTAGCCACCGGGGAGCTGTTTTTT. Supplemented by reference TRBV7-2 and TRBJ2-2, the full variable domain reads GAGVSQSPSNKVTEKGKDVELRCDPISGHTALYWYRQSLGQGLEFLIYFQGNSAPDKSGLPSDRFSAERTGGSVSTLTIQRTQQEDSAVYLCASSLATGELFFGEGSRLTVL.

This clone turned up a few times. The J gene is TRBJ1-1, the V gene TRBV19, with TRBD1 matching over 7 bases. This CDR3 has 13 amino acids. CDR1 and CDR2 (germline): LNHDA, SQIVND (reference sequence). With 8 bases clipped from V and 4 bases from J, the junction kept 7 bases outside the gene matches. The DNA for the CDR3 is TGTGCCAGTCTGACAGGGAAAGGCACTGAAGCTTTCTTT. Protein product: CASLTGKGTEAFF.

CDR3 residues: CASSIGQEEGYGYTF. The CDR3 DNA is TGCGCCAGCAGCATTGGACAGGAGGAGGGCTATGGCTACACCTTC. J is TRBJ1-2 and V is TRBV5-1; 7 nucleotides match TRBD1. The V and J ends lost 4 bases and 4 bases, in that order; junction bases with no gene match: 10. The germline CDR1 and CDR2 sequences are SGHRS and YFSETQ. CDR3 length: 15 amino acids.

The chain carries TRBV5-1 and TRBJ2-3; maybe TRBD2 (6 bases). The germline CDR1 and CDR2 sequences are SGHRS and YFSETQ. The CDR3 runs to 16 residues. Trimming shortened V by 7 bases and J by 3 bases, and 21 bases separated the two germline ends. This chain's CDR3 is CASSEGLLMRTDTQYF. Here the CDR3 DNA reads TGCGCCAGCTCCGAGGGACTCCTAATGAGGACAGATACGCAGTATTTT.

This chain links TRBV7-8 with TRBJ2-7, with a possible D match to TRBD1 (6 bases). Deletions cut 1 base from V and 2 bases from J, with 15 bases between. Germline CDR1 and CDR2: SGHVS and FQNEAQ. This CDR3 is 16 amino acids long. CDR3 nucleotide sequence: TGTGCCAGCAGCTTAGGGGGCCAGGGGCTTACCTACGAGCAGTACGTC. Translation: CASSLGGQGLTYEQYV.

The chain recombines TRBV4-1 with TRBJ2-1, with D unclear. Germline V gives CDR1 MGHRA, CDR2 YSYEKL. V lost 1 base and J 8 bases, leaving 12 bases between the germline ends. CDR3 length: 14 residues. CDR3 amino acids: CASSQGYAGDEQFF. DNA for the CDR3: TGCGCCAGCAGCCAAGGGTACGCCGGAGATGAGCAGTTCTTC.

The chain links TRBV7-6 to TRBJ1-2; D remains unclear. The CDR3 loop spans 14 amino acids. V was clipped by 5 bases and J by 3 bases, with 13 bases between them. Germline CDR1 is SGHVS and CDR2 is FNYEAQ. The CDR3 spells CASSRLPGDYGYTF. Written as DNA, the CDR3 is TGTGCCAGCAGCCGCCTCCCGGGCGACTATGGCTACACCTTC.

This clone came up once. The V call is TRBV4-1, the J call TRBJ2-5; a possible D gene is TRBD1 (5 bases). Germline CDR1 and CDR2: MGHRA and YSYEKL. The V gene lost 0 bases and the J gene lost 4 bases, with 9 bases spanning the gap. The CDR3 covers 14 residues. The CDR3 region is CASSQDRVLETQYF. The CDR3 coding sequence is TGCGCCAGCAGCCAAGACAGGGTATTAGAGACCCAGTACTTC.

The chain employs TRBV15 and TRBJ2-7; D ambiguous. The CDR3 has 13 residues. The germline V and J ends were trimmed by 0 bases and 9 bases, with 12 bases remaining between them. Germline lookup yields CDR1 LNHNV and CDR2 YYDKDF (reference sequence). In nucleotides, the CDR3 is TGTGCCACCAGCAGAGATCTACCCGAACGGCAGTACTTC. Encoded protein: CATSRDLPERQYF. The full variable domain, rest sourced from reference TRBV15 and TRBJ2-7, is DAMVIQNPRYQVTQFGKPVTLSCSQTLNHNVMYWYQQKSSQAPKLLFHYYDKDFNNEADTPDNFQSRRPNTSFCFLDIRSPGLGDTAMYLCATSRDLPERQYFGPGTRLTVT.

The V gene is TRBV4-2, the J gene TRBJ1-1; 8 bases are a match to TRBD1. V lost 4 bases to trimming and J lost 3 bases; unmatched junction nucleotides: 4. The CDR3 extends over 14 amino acids. Germline lookup yields CDR1 LGHNA and CDR2 YNFKEQ. The DNA for the CDR3 is TGTGCCAGCAGCCCCCAGGGGGCTGACACTGAAGCTTTCTTT. As protein: CASSPQGADTEAFF.

The V gene is TRBV10-1, the J gene TRBJ1-2, with 7 bases aligning to TRBD1. In germline, CDR1 is WNHNN, CDR2 SYGVQD (reference sequence). V lost 3 bases and J lost 8; bases outside the gene matches: 6. The CDR3 has 13 amino acids. This CDR3 reads CASSEQQGQGYTF. CDR3 bases: TGCGCCAGCAGTGAACAGCAGGGACAGGGCTACACCTTC.

CDR3 coding DNA: TGCGCCAGCAGCTTGGGGGACACTGAAGCTTTCTTT. It specifies CASSLGDTEAFF. V is TRBV5-1 and J is TRBJ1-1; D uncertain. From germline, CDR1 is SGHRS and CDR2 YFSETQ. The germline V and J ends were trimmed by 0 bases and 3 bases, with 3 bases remaining between them. The CDR3 loop spans 12 amino acids.

V gene TRBV9 combines with J gene TRBJ2-1; possibly TRBD1 for D (6 bases). CDR1 SGDLS and CDR2 YYNGEE come from the germline V gene. Trimming left V 3 bases short and J 0 bases short, with 10 bases between. The CDR3 sequence is 15 residues long. DNA for the CDR3: TGTGCCAGCAGCGGACAGGATAGCTCCTACAATGAGCAGTTCTTC. This gives the protein CASSGQDSSYNEQFF. Supplemented by reference TRBV9 and TRBJ2-1, the full variable domain reads DSGVTQTPKHLITATGQRVTLRCSPRSGDLSVYWYQQSLDQGLQFLIQYYNGEERAKGNILERFSAQQFPDLHSELNLSSLELGDSALYFCASSGQDSSYNEQFFGPGTRLTVL.

This clone was observed a handful of times. The chain employs TRBV7-9 and TRBJ2-1; tentatively, D is TRBD1 (6 bases). V lost 6 bases and J 0 bases, leaving 15 bases between the germline ends. This CDR3 is 16 amino acids long. Germline V gene sequence: CDR1 SEHNR, CDR2 FQNEAQ (reference sequence). The CDR3 DNA reads TGTGCCAGCAGTTTCGACAGGTCCCTCTCCTACAATGAGCAGTTCTTC. Its translation: CASSFDRSLSYNEQFF.

This chain's CDR3 is CASSSGWVGNEQFF. CDR3 DNA sequence: TGTGCCAGCAGCTCCGGGTGGGTTGGGAATGAGCAGTTCTTC. V and J are TRBV7-9 and TRBJ2-1; D not certain. The V end was cut by 4 bases, the J end by 7 bases, with 14 bases between. The CDR3 is 14 residues long. Germline V CDR1 and CDR2: SEHNR, FQNEAQ (reference sequence).

The V call is TRBV5-1, the J call TRBJ1-4; D is unclear. CDR3 length: 15 amino acids. Germline lookup yields CDR1 SGHRS and CDR2 YFSETQ. The V end was cut by 0 bases, the J end by 0 bases, with 6 bases between. CDR3 sequence reads: CASSLDGATNEKLFF. The CDR3 DNA sequence: TGCGCCAGCAGCTTGGATGGTGCAACTAATGAAAAACTGTTTTTT.

The rearrangement joins TRBV25-1 to TRBJ2-1; D gene unclear. V lost 5 bases and J 5 bases, leaving 19 bases between the germline ends. CDR1 and CDR2 (germline): MGHDK, SYGVNS. This CDR3 region has 16 residues. The CDR3: CASSKPRTPYDNEQFF. In DNA form, the CDR3 reads TGTGCCAGCAGTAAACCAAGGACCCCTTATGACAATGAGCAGTTCTTC.

This clone was counted a few times. The genes are TRBV10-3 and TRBJ2-7, with a tentative D call TRBD2 (5 bases). V lost 0 bases and J lost 6, with 18 bases in between. The CDR3 loop spans 16 amino acids. Looked up from germline, CDR1 is ENHRY and CDR2 is SYGVKD. The CDR3 DNA is TGTGCCATCAGTGAGTCGGTCCCCACCGAGGGATTCGAGCAGTACTTC. It is translated as CAISESVPTEGFEQYF.

The chain links TRBV2 to TRBJ1-1; 11 positions match TRBD1. Trimming removed 5 bases from V and 3 bases from J; junction bases left unmatched: 2. Germline V gene data show CDR1 as SNHLY and CDR2 as FYNNEI. The CDR3 is 14 residues long. The CDR3 loop is CASSKGQGDTEAFF. CDR3 DNA sequence: TGTGCCAGCAGTAAGGGACAGGGGGACACTGAAGCTTTCTTT.

The V gene is TRBV29-1, the J gene TRBJ1-5, with 7 bases identical to TRBD1. Germline V gene lookup returns CDR1 SQVTM and CDR2 ANQGSEA. This CDR3 contains 17 residues. V gave up 7 bases and J gave up 2 bases; unmatched junction bases: 17. The CDR3 here is CSARGQPAFHGNQPQHF. The CDR3 DNA sequence: TGCAGCGCTAGGGGACAGCCCGCCTTCCATGGCAATCAGCCCCAGCATTTT.

The CDR3 here is CASSDPSGGSYEQFF. The CDR3 coding sequence is TGTGCCAGCAGTGACCCTAGCGGGGGTTCGTATGAGCAGTTCTTC. The chain employs TRBV6-1 and TRBJ2-1; 10 bases agree with TRBD2. The V segment lost 3 bases and the J segment 8 bases; nucleotides outside the gene matches: 7. The CDR3 runs 15 residues. Germline CDR1 and CDR2: MNHNS and SASEGT.

The rearrangement uses TRBV18 and TRBJ1-3; D gene ambiguous. The CDR3 consists of 14 residues. V shed 3 bases and J shed 0 bases, with 6 bases lying between them. Germline V gene data show CDR1 as KGHSH and CDR2 as LQKENI. Written as DNA, the CDR3 is TGTGCCAGCTCACCGGCAGACTCTGGAAACACCATATATTTT. Protein product: CASSPADSGNTIYF. The full variable domain, completed using reference TRBV18 and TRBJ1-3, is NAGVMQNPRHLVRRRGQEARLRCSPMKGHSHVYWYRQLPEEGLKFMVYLQKENIIDESGMPKERFSAEFPKEGPSILRIQQVVRGDSAAYFCASSPADSGNTIYFGEGSWLTVV.

The J gene is TRBJ1-5, the V gene TRBV2; no clear D gene. Germline CDR1 is SNHLY and CDR2 is FYNNEI. The length of the CDR3 is 13 residues. V shed 3 bases and J shed 7 bases, with 10 bases lying between them. The CDR3 reads CASSEAAEQPQHF. In DNA, the CDR3 is TGTGCCAGCAGTGAGGCAGCAGAACAGCCCCAGCATTTT. The full variable domain, completed using reference TRBV2 and TRBJ1-5, is EPEVTQTPSHQVTQMGQEVILRCVPISNHLYFYWYRQILGQKVEFLVSFYNNEISEKSEIFDDQFSVERPDGSNFTLKIRSTKLEDSAMYFCASSEAAEQPQHFGDGTRLSIL.

The chain carries TRBV11-2 and TRBJ2-5, with D possibly matching TRBD2 (6 bases). V was trimmed by 4 bases and J by 6 bases, leaving 12 bases between them. The CDR3 covers 13 residues. Germline CDR1 is SGHAT and CDR2 is FQNNGV. The CDR3 protein is CASSSGGLQTQYF. CDR3 sequence (DNA): TGTGCCAGCAGCTCCGGGGGATTGCAGACCCAGTACTTC.

The J gene is TRBJ2-1, the V gene TRBV5-4; 8 bases agree with TRBD1. The CDR3 is 15 residues long. CDR1 and CDR2 (germline): SGHNT, YYREEE (reference sequence). The V and J ends lost 2 bases and 4 bases, in that order; junction bases with no gene match: 5. In DNA, the CDR3 is TGTGCCAGCAGCTTAGCAGGGGGCGAGTACAATGAGCAGTTCTTC. It yields the protein CASSLAGGEYNEQFF.

The rearrangement links TRBV4-3 to TRBJ2-3; D unclear. Trimming pared 0 bases from V and 3 bases from J, leaving 4 bases between. The CDR3 runs to 13 residues. Germline V lookup: CDR1 LGHNA, CDR2 YSLEER. DNA of the CDR3: TGCGCCAGCAGCCAAGATTATACAGATACGCAGTATTTT. Protein: CASSQDYTDTQYF.

V is TRBV19 and J is TRBJ1-5; D unclear. CDR3 size: 14 residues. The V end was cut by 4 bases, the J end by 0 bases, with 7 bases between. Germline lookup yields CDR1 LNHDA and CDR2 SQIVND (reference sequence). CDR3 in DNA: TGTGCCAGTAGTAAGCAGAATAGCAATCAGCCCCAGCATTTT. As protein: CASSKQNSNQPQHF.

The chain uses TRBV29-1 and TRBJ2-7; 12 positions agree with TRBD2. Germline CDR1 SQVTM, CDR2 ANQGSEA. CDR3 size: 15 residues. The V and J ends lost 3 bases and 4 bases, in that order; junction bases with no gene match: 7. The DNA of the CDR3 is TGCAGCGTTGATGGGCTAGCGGGAGGGGTATACGAGCAGTACTTC. Its protein is CSVDGLAGGVYEQYF.